One and the same sample provided the 31 T cell receptor beta chains below, sequenced in a study of CD8 T cells in ankylosing spondylitis. One entry per CDR3 protein, called by TCRdb with MiXCR from the 5' RACE reads. The sample has 450,000 or so distinct CDR3 sequences, around 26% seen once. The study's findings and limits: Made up of about eight highly homologous variants, a TCR beta motif appeared characteristic of ankylosing spondylitis blood.

These TCRs are of unknown antigen specificity. The sample was blood, either unsorted or a sorted T cell fraction (not recorded which). The receptors shown here come from a male donor with ankylosing spondylitis.

This clonotype occurred a few times. The chain is built from TRBV15 and TRBJ1-3; no definite D call. The CDR3 consists of 16 residues. Per the germline V gene, CDR1 is LNHNV and CDR2 is YYDKDF (reference sequence). The V gene lost 0 bases and the J gene lost 2 bases, with 11 bases spanning the gap. The CDR3: CATSRDRGQAGNTIYF. The CDR3 DNA reads TGTGCCACCAGCAGAGATAGAGGTCAGGCTGGAAACACCATATATTTT.

The rearrangement links TRBV18 to TRBJ1-1; tentatively, D is TRBD1 (5 bases). Germline V CDR1 and CDR2: KGHSH, LQKENI. V lost 4 bases, J lost 3 bases, and 9 bases lay in between. CDR3 length equals 13 residues. This CDR3 is CASSQGADTEAFF. CDR3 DNA: TGTGCCAGCTCACAAGGGGCGGACACTGAAGCTTTCTTT.

J is TRBJ2-1 and V is TRBV5-1; 7 nucleotides agree with TRBD2. CDR3 size: 16 residues. CDR1 and CDR2 from the germline V gene are SGHRS and YFSETQ. With V trimmed by 4 bases and J by 0 bases, 7 bases remained unmatched. DNA of the CDR3: TGCGCCAGCAGCGTGGGAGGGAGAAGCTCCTACAATGAGCAGTTCTTC. Translated, it gives CASSVGGRSSYNEQFF.

This clonotype was seen a handful of times. V gene TRBV7-9 combines with J gene TRBJ2-3; possible D gene TRBD2, 5 bases. From germline, CDR1 is SEHNR and CDR2 FQNEAQ (reference sequence). The CDR3 is made up of 15 amino acids. Trimming pared 2 bases from V and 2 bases from J, leaving 11 bases between. In DNA form, the CDR3 reads TGTGCCAGCAGCTTAATAGCGAACCCCACAGATACGCAGTATTTT. Amino acids: CASSLIANPTDTQYF.

This clonotype came up a few times. V usage is TRBV12-3 or TRBV12-4 and J usage is TRBJ2-5; perhaps D is TRBD1 or TRBD2 (5 bases each). V was clipped by 11 bases and J by 5 bases, with 21 bases between them. The CDR3 is 14 residues long. The CDR3 DNA follows: TGTGCCTCTACAAGAGGGGATGCCTGGGAGACCCAGTACTTC. Its translation: CASTRGDAWETQYF.

This clonotype was picked up a small number of times. This chain uses TRBV20-1 with TRBJ2-1; 14 bases align to TRBD2. The CDR3 is 13 residues long. J gave up 7 bases and V 7 bases, and 3 bases lay outside the gene matches. Germline values: CDR1 DFQATT, CDR2 SNEGSKA (reference sequence). As DNA, the CDR3 is TGCAGTGGGACTAGCGGGAGGTGGAATGAGCAGTTCTTC. Its protein product is CSGTSGRWNEQFF.

V is TRBV7-2 and J is TRBJ2-1, with D unresolved. This CDR3 contains 14 residues. Germline V CDR1 and CDR2: SGHTA, FQGNSA. V gave up 5 bases and J gave up 0 bases, with 8 bases separating them. CDR3 DNA sequence: TGTGCCAGCAGCCAATATAGCTCCTACAATGAGCAGTTCTTC. This translates into CASSQYSSYNEQFF.

The chain combines TRBV5-1 with TRBJ2-1; 7 nucleotides match TRBD2. The junction had 8 bases not matched to a gene; V was cut back by 2 bases and J by 6 bases. Germline CDR1 is SGHRS and CDR2 is YFSETQ. The CDR3 contains 15 residues. The CDR3 coding sequence is TGCGCCAGCAGCTTTATTGGACTAGAGGTCAATGAGCAGTTCTTC. This sequence encodes CASSFIGLEVNEQFF.

This clonotype was counted a few times. This rearrangement joins TRBV10-3 to TRBJ1-1, with 8 bases matching TRBD1. From germline, CDR1 is ENHRY and CDR2 SYGVKD. V trimming: 4 bases; J trimming: 1 base; junction bases outside the gene matches: 2. The CDR3 sequence is 14 residues long. The CDR3 DNA sequence: TGTGCCATCAGTGTCGGACAGGGGAACACTGAAGCTTTCTTT. This encodes CAISVGQGNTEAFF.

The V call is TRBV12-3 or TRBV12-4, the J call TRBJ1-2; 7 positions match TRBD1. This CDR3 comprises 14 residues. Losses at the gene ends were 5 bases for V and 8 bases for J; bases not matched to a gene: 11. The CDR3 DNA is TGTGCCAGCAGTGGGCGACAGGGCCTGGTGGGCTACACCTTC. Its translation: CASSGRQGLVGYTF.

This chain joins TRBV15 and TRBJ1-2; D unclear. Germline V gene data show CDR1 as LNHNV and CDR2 as YYDKDF (reference sequence). V was cut by 0 bases and J by 6 bases, with 11 bases left in between. The CDR3 covers 14 residues. The CDR3 DNA reads as TGTGCCACCAGCAGAGAGGAGATATACGATGGCTACACCTTC. This gives the protein CATSREEIYDGYTF.

The chain has TRBV2 and TRBJ1-4, with 9 bases lining up with TRBD1. Unmatched junction bases numbered 9, after V lost 6 bases and J lost 7 bases. Per germline, CDR1 SNHLY and CDR2 FYNNEI. The CDR3 covers 15 residues. In nucleotides, the CDR3 is TGTGCCAGCAGAGCGGGACAGGGTGGAAGTGAAAAACTGTTTTTT. This sequence encodes CASRAGQGGSEKLFF.

The rearrangement joins TRBV3-1 to TRBJ2-5; TRBD2 matches 15 bases. Germline values: CDR1 LGHDT, CDR2 YNNKEL (reference sequence). Losses at the gene ends were 5 bases for V and 2 bases for J; bases not matched to a gene: 9. This CDR3 spans 18 amino acids. The CDR3 loop reads CASSKSGLAGGKQETQYF. The CDR3 DNA reads as TGTGCCAGCAGCAAATCGGGACTAGCGGGAGGCAAACAAGAGACCCAGTACTTC.

This clonotype was recorded a few times. This chain joins TRBV7-2 and TRBJ2-1, with D perhaps being TRBD1 or TRBD2 (5 bases each). The CDR3 sequence is 13 residues long. V was shortened by 5 bases and J by 11 bases, with 16 bases between the two germline ends. Germline CDR1 reads SGHTA; CDR2 reads FQGNSA. The CDR3 here is CASSKQPGPQQFF. DNA for the CDR3: TGTGCCAGCAGCAAACAACCGGGACCGCAGCAGTTCTTC.

This clonotype was observed a few times. The chain uses TRBV2 and TRBJ2-1, with D hard to call. Trimming left V 1 base short and J 2 bases short, with 9 bases between. The CDR3 has 15 residues. Germline V CDR1 and CDR2: SNHLY, FYNNEI. CDR3 amino acids: CASSEVRRTYNEQFF. For the CDR3, the DNA is TGTGCCAGCAGTGAAGTGCGGCGAACCTACAATGAGCAGTTCTTC. Using reference TRBV2 and TRBJ2-1 for the parts outside the CDR3, the full variable domain is EPEVTQTPSHQVTQMGQEVILRCVPISNHLYFYWYRQILGQKVEFLVSFYNNEISEKSEIFDDQFSVERPDGSNFTLKIRSTKLEDSAMYFCASSEVRRTYNEQFFGPGTRLTVL.

The chain has TRBV7-9 and TRBJ2-1; 7 bases fit TRBD2. The germline gives CDR1 SEHNR, CDR2 FQNEAQ (reference sequence). V trimming: 7 bases; J trimming: 16 bases; junction bases outside the gene matches: 13. The CDR3 spans 12 residues. The CDR3 region has the DNA TGTGCCAGCAACGCGCCGGGGGGAGGAGAATTCTTC. Translated: CASNAPGGGEFF.

This chain joins TRBV27 and TRBJ2-1, with D hard to call. The CDR3 totals 13 residues. Per germline, CDR1 MNHEY and CDR2 SMNVEV (reference sequence). V lost 3 bases to trimming and J lost 7 bases, with 10 bases between them. CDR3 loop: CASSFVLSNEQFF. CDR3 sequence (DNA): TGTGCCAGCAGTTTCGTTCTGAGTAATGAGCAGTTCTTC.

This sequence joins TRBV29-1 and TRBJ2-1, with D maybe TRBD2 (5 bases). This CDR3 is 14 amino acids long. From germline, CDR1 is SQVTM and CDR2 ANQGSEA. The germline V and J ends were trimmed by 3 bases and 5 bases, with 14 bases remaining between them. CDR3 DNA sequence: TGCAGCGTTGACGATCGCAGCGGAAACAATGAGCAGTTCTTC. Its protein product is CSVDDRSGNNEQFF.

V usage is TRBV11-2 and J usage is TRBJ2-7; D ambiguous. Germline V CDR1 and CDR2: SGHAT, FQNNGV. V was clipped by 1 base and J by 0 bases, with 10 bases between them. The CDR3 has 15 residues. This chain's CDR3 is CASSLGVRSSYEQYV. CDR3 nucleotides: TGTGCCAGCAGCTTAGGAGTCAGGAGCTCCTACGAGCAGTACGTC.

A few counts support this clonotype. The gene calls are TRBV4-1 and TRBJ1-1, with a possible D match to TRBD1 (6 bases). Between the trimmed V and J ends, which lost 4 bases and 3 bases, there was a span of 15 bases. The length of the CDR3 is 15 residues. Germline V gives CDR1 MGHRA, CDR2 YSYEKL. The CDR3 protein is CASSLGARRDTEAFF. The CDR3 DNA is TGCGCCAGCAGCCTGGGGGCCCGGAGGGACACTGAAGCTTTCTTT.

The J gene is TRBJ2-3, the V gene TRBV20-1, with 10 bases identical to TRBD2. Germline V gives CDR1 DFQATT, CDR2 SNEGSKA (reference sequence). This CDR3 has 16 amino acids. With 0 bases clipped from V and 1 base from J, the junction kept 4 bases outside the gene matches. In DNA, the CDR3 is TGCAGTGCTAGAGATTACGGGACTAGCGGCACAGATACGCAGTATTTT. Translation gives CSARDYGTSGTDTQYF.

The table lists this clonotype with many counts. The chain is built from TRBV20-1 and TRBJ1-6, with 10 bases fitting TRBD1. This CDR3 has 14 amino acids. From germline, CDR1 is DFQATT and CDR2 SNEGSKA (reference sequence). V gave up 6 bases and J gave up 5 bases; unmatched junction bases: 4. CDR3: CSADGQGDNSPLHF. In nucleotides, the CDR3 is TGCAGTGCGGACGGACAGGGGGATAATTCACCCCTCCACTTT.

CDR3 nucleotides: TGTGCCAGCAGTTTACAGTCAGGCAATCAGGGCCCCCAGCATTTT. Protein product: CASSLQSGNQGPQHF. The chain uses TRBV12-3 or TRBV12-4 and TRBJ1-5; D possibly corresponds to TRBD1 (5 bases). Trimming took 2 bases from V and 10 from J, leaving 18 bases between them. This CDR3 region has 15 residues.

V is TRBV3-1 and J is TRBJ1-5, with D possibly TRBD1 on 5 matching bases. The CDR3 contains 14 residues. Germline CDR1 is LGHDT and CDR2 is YNNKEL (reference sequence). Trimming removed 2 bases at V and 2 bases at J, with 7 bases between. In DNA, the CDR3 is TGTGCCAGCAGCCAACGGGGGGGCAATCAGCCCCAGCATTTT. Its protein is CASSQRGGNQPQHF.

The J gene is TRBJ1-1, the V gene TRBV5-1; 7 bases match TRBD1. The CDR3 length is 17 residues. Germline trimming cut 0 bases from V and 2 bases from J; bases unmatched to any gene: 10. Germline V gene sequence: CDR1 SGHRS, CDR2 YFSETQ. The CDR3 protein is CASSLEPPTGVNTEAFF. In nucleotides, the CDR3 is TGCGCCAGCAGCTTGGAACCCCCTACAGGGGTAAACACTGAAGCTTTCTTT.

This clonotype occurred a few times. This chain's CDR3 is CASSFLAPGELFF. CDR3 nucleotide sequence: TGTGCCAGCAGTTTTCTAGCCCCCGGGGAGCTGTTTTTT. This chain joins TRBV12-3 or TRBV12-4 and TRBJ2-2; the D gene is possibly TRBD2 (5 bases). V lost 3 bases and J 6 bases, leaving 8 bases between the germline ends. The CDR3 has 13 residues.

This clonotype came up once. V gene TRBV18 combines with J gene TRBJ1-6; 8 nucleotides align to TRBD1. The germline CDR1 and CDR2 sequences are KGHSH and LQKENI. This CDR3 has 13 residues. The trim removed 6 bases at V and 10 bases at J, leaving 5 bases unmatched. CDR3 amino acids: CASSLDRASPLHF. DNA for the CDR3: TGTGCCAGCTCCCTGGACAGGGCATCACCCCTCCACTTT.

The chain employs TRBV11-2 and TRBJ2-2; tentative D call: TRBD1 (5 bases). The CDR3 spans 15 residues. Germline-derived CDR1 and CDR2 are SGHAT and FQNNGV. V was clipped by 3 bases and J by 1 base, with 9 bases between them. CDR3 residues: CASSFRTMNTGELFF. CDR3 DNA sequence: TGTGCCAGCAGCTTTAGGACAATGAACACCGGGGAGCTGTTTTTT.

In its sample, this clonotype was seen a few times. The rearrangement links TRBV20-1 to TRBJ2-3; D might be TRBD2 (5 bases). CDR1 is DFQATT, CDR2 SNEGSKA, per germline (reference sequence). The CDR3 is 13 residues long. Trimming pared 6 bases from V and 2 bases from J, leaving 12 bases between. In DNA, the CDR3 is TGCAGTGCGGTCCTGACTAACACAGATACGCAGTATTTT. Its protein is CSAVLTNTDTQYF.

This clonotype was detected many times. The chain carries TRBV5-1 and TRBJ2-1; D gene unclear. Trimming left V 0 bases short and J 0 bases short, with 4 bases between. The germline CDR1 and CDR2 sequences are SGHRS and YFSETQ. CDR3 size: 14 residues. The CDR3: CASSLATSYNEQFF. The CDR3 DNA is TGCGCCAGCAGCTTGGCCACCTCCTACAATGAGCAGTTCTTC.

The chain employs TRBV5-8 and TRBJ2-1; 7 bases match TRBD2. Germline CDR1 reads SGHTS; CDR2 reads YDEGEE. The junction had 6 bases not matched to a gene; V was cut back by 0 bases and J by 3 bases. CDR3 size: 16 residues. CDR3 nucleotide sequence: TGTGCCAGCAGCTTGGCGAGGTCTAGCGGCTACAATGAGCAGTTCTTC. Protein: CASSLARSSGYNEQFF.